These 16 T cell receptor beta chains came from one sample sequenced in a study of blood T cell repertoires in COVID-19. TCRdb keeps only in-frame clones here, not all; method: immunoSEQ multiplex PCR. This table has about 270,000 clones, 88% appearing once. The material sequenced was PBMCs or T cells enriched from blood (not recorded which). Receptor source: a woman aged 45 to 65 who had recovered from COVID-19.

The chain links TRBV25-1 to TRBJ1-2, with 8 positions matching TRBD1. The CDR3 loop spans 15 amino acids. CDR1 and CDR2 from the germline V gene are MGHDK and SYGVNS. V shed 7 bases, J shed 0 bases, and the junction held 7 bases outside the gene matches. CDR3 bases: TGTGCCAGCAAGCCCGACAGGGGCACTAACTATGGCTACACCTTC. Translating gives CASKPDRGTNYGYTF.

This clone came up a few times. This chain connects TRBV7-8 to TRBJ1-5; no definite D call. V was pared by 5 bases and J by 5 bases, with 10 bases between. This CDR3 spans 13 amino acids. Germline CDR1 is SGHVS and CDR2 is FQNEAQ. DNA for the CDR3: TGTGCCAGCAGCCGACGACTTGATCAGCCCCAGCATTTT. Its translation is CASSRRLDQPQHF.

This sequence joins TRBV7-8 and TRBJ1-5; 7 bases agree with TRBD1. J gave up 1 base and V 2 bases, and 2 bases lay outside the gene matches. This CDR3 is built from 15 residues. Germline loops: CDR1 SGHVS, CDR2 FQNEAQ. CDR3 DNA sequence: TGTGCCAGCAGCTTATCGGGACAGAGCAATCAGCCCCAGCATTTT. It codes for CASSLSGQSNQPQHF.

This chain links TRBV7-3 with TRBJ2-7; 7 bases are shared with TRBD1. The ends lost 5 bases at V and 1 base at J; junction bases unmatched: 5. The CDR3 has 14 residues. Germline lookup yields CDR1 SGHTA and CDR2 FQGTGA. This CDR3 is CASSGQAGSYEQYF. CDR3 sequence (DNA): TGTGCCAGCAGCGGACAGGCAGGATCCTACGAGCAGTACTTC.

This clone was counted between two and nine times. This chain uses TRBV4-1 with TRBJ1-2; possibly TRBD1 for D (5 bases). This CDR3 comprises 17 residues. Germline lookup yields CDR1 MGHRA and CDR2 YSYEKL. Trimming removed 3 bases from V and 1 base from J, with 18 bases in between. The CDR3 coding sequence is TGCGCCAGCAGCCATCAATTCCGGCAGGGAGGTAACTATGGCTACACCTTC. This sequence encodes CASSHQFRQGGNYGYTF.

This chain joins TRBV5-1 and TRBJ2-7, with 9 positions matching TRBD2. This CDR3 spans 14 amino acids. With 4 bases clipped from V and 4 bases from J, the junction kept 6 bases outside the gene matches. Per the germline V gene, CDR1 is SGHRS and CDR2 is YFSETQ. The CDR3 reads CASSAGLARYEQYF. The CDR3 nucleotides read TGCGCCAGCAGCGCGGGACTAGCTCGGTACGAGCAGTACTTC.

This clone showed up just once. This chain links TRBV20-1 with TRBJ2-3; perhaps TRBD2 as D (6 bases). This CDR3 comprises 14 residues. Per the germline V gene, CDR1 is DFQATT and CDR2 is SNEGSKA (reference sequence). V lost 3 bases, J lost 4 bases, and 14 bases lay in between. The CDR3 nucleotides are TGCAGTGCTAGTTTGGAGGGGTCGGCAGATACGCAGTATTTT. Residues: CSASLEGSADTQYF.

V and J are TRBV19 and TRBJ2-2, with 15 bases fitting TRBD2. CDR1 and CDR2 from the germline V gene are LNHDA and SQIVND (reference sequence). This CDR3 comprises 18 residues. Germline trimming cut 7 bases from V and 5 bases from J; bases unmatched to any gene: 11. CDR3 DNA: TGTGCCAGTATTTCTCGGACTAGCGGGAGGGCCGGAACCGGGGAGCTGTTTTTT. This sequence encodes CASISRTSGRAGTGELFF.

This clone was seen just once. The CDR3 nucleotides read TGTGCCAGCTCACCGCTGAACGTGCTTGGGCGAAACACTGAAGCTTTCTTT. Its protein product is CASSPLNVLGRNTEAFF. This chain connects TRBV18 to TRBJ1-1; D gene ambiguous. CDR3 length equals 17 residues. Trimming removed 3 bases from V and 2 bases from J, with 19 bases in between. Germline lookup yields CDR1 KGHSH and CDR2 LQKENI.

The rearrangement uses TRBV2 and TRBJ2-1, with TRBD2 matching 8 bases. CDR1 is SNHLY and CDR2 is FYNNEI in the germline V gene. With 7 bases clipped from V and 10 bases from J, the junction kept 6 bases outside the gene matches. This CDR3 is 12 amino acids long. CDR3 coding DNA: TGTGCCAGCAACCCTACTAGCGGCGAGCAGTTCTTC. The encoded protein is CASNPTSGEQFF.

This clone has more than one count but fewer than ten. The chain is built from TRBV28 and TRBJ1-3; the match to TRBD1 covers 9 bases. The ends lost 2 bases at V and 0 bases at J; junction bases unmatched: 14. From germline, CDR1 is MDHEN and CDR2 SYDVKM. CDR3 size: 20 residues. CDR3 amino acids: CASSLLSGTGKDSSGNTIYF. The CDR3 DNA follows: TGTGCCAGCAGTTTACTCTCCGGGACAGGGAAAGACTCCTCTGGAAACACCATATATTTT.

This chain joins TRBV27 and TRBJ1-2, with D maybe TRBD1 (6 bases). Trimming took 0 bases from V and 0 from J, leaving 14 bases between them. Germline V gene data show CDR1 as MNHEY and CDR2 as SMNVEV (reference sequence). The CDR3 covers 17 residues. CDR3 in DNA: TGTGCCAGCAGTTTATCCGGGGACACCCAATCTAACTATGGCTACACCTTC. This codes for CASSLSGDTQSNYGYTF.

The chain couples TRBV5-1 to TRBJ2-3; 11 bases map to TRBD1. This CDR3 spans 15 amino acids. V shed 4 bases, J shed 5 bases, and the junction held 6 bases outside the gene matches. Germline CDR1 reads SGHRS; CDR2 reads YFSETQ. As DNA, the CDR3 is TGCGCCAGCAGCCCCGGACAGGGGGCGAGAGATACGCAGTATTTT. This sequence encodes CASSPGQGARDTQYF. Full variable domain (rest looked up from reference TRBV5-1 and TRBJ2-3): KAGVTQTPRYLIKTRGQQVTLSCSPISGHRSVSWYQQTPGQGLQFLFEYFSETQRNKGNFPGRFSGRQFSNSRSEMNVSTLELGDSALYLCASSPGQGARDTQYFGPGTRLTVL.

The CDR3 is CASSPSGLYTGELFF. The CDR3 nucleotides read TGTGCCAGCAGTCCCTCCGGGTTGTACACCGGGGAGCTGTTTTTT. The chain links TRBV6-5 to TRBJ2-2, with D uncertain. Germline lookup yields CDR1 MNHEY and CDR2 SVGAGI. The CDR3 has 15 residues. V was clipped by 5 bases and J by 3 bases, with 13 bases between them.

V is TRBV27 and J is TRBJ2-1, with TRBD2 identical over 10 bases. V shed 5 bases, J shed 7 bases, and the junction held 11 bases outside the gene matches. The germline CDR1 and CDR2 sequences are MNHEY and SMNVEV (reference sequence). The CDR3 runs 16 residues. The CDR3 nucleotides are TGTGCCAGCAGTAGGGGACTAGCGCTACTACTTAATGAGCAGTTCTTC. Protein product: CASSRGLALLLNEQFF.

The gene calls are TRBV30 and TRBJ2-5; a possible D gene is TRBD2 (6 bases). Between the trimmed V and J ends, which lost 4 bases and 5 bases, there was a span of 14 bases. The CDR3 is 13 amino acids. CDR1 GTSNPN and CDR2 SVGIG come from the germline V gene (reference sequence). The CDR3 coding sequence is TGTGCCTGGACCTCCCGGGGGTGGGAGACCCAGTACTTC. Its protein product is CAWTSRGWETQYF.